These 9 T cell receptor beta chains were all obtained from the same sample, sequenced in a study of lymphopenia after photon versus proton radiotherapy. Sequencing was performed with immunoSEQ multiplex PCR; in TCRdb, only in-frame clones are kept and a portion is missing. The data contain 24,000 or so clones, roughly 84% of them seen just once; the ten biggest clones take up roughly a quarter. The specimen comprised peripheral blood, sampled from a patient treated with photon-based radiotherapy. These TCRs come from a man aged 40-49 years with gastric cancer.

The V and J genes are TRBV7-8 and TRBJ1-5; the match to TRBD1 covers 8 bases. The CDR3 sequence is 15 residues long. Germline V gene data show CDR1 as SGHVS and CDR2 as FQNEAQ. With 1 base clipped from V and 4 bases from J, the junction kept 3 bases outside the gene matches. CDR3 bases: TGTGCCAGCAGCTTAGTAGGGACAGGAAATCAGCCCCAGCATTTT. Its translation is CASSLVGTGNQPQHF.

The V call is TRBV5-4, the J call TRBJ1-1, with D hard to call. Trimming took 1 base from V and 0 from J, leaving 7 bases between them. The CDR3 spans 14 residues. Germline V lookup: CDR1 SGHNT, CDR2 YYREEE (reference sequence). The CDR3 loop is CASSLRDMNTEAFF. CDR3 DNA: TGTGCCAGCAGCTTGCGCGACATGAACACTGAAGCTTTCTTT.

This sequence joins TRBV5-1 and TRBJ1-5; 7 bases line up with TRBD1. The CDR3 loop spans 15 amino acids. Germline-derived CDR1 and CDR2 are SGHRS and YFSETQ. V shed 4 bases and J 4 bases; nucleotides not matched to a gene: 8. The DNA for the CDR3 is TGCGCCAGCAGCGCCGGGACAGAAACTAATCAGCCCCAGCATTTT. Protein: CASSAGTETNQPQHF.

The chain has TRBV9 and TRBJ2-3, with 7 bases fitting TRBD2. Germline CDR1 is SGDLS and CDR2 is YYNGEE. The CDR3 runs to 16 residues. The J segment lost 0 bases and the V segment lost 4 bases, leaving 8 bases of the junction unmatched. The CDR3 sequence is CASSPLGGGSTDTQYF. In DNA form, the CDR3 reads TGTGCCAGCAGCCCTCTTGGGGGGGGGAGCACAGATACGCAGTATTTT.

This clone was seen once. The chain is built from TRBV4-3 and TRBJ2-7; D uncertain. In germline, CDR1 is LGHNA, CDR2 YSLEER. V gave up 1 base and J gave up 0 bases, with 10 bases separating them. The CDR3 is 15 amino acids. The CDR3 sequence: CASSQGTISSYEQYF. The CDR3 DNA is TGCGCCAGCAGCCAAGGAACGATTTCCTCCTACGAGCAGTACTTC.

The table lists this clone with a few counts. The chain joins TRBV4-2 to TRBJ1-1; 10 positions match TRBD1. Germline trimming cut 4 bases from V and 2 bases from J; bases unmatched to any gene: 7. The germline V gene encodes CDR1 LGHNA and CDR2 YNFKEQ. The CDR3 runs 16 residues. CDR3 protein: CASSRLTGGGNTEAFF. DNA of the CDR3: TGTGCCAGCAGCCGTCTGACAGGGGGCGGTAACACTGAAGCTTTCTTT.

The V and J genes are TRBV11-3 and TRBJ2-7; D remains unclear. V dropped 2 bases and J dropped 7 bases, with 15 bases sitting between them. Germline lookup yields CDR1 SGHNT and CDR2 YENEEA. The CDR3 contains 14 residues. CDR3 sequence reads: CASSLLGSTGEQYF. CDR3 DNA sequence: TGTGCCAGCAGCTTATTGGGCAGCACGGGTGAGCAGTACTTC.

The genes are TRBV7-2 and TRBJ1-3; D is possibly TRBD1 (6 bases). Between the trimmed V and J ends, which lost 2 bases and 2 bases, there was a span of 16 bases. Germline values: CDR1 SGHTA, CDR2 FQGNSA. The CDR3 has 17 amino acids. Here the CDR3 reads CASSLRIGDMPGNTIYF. The CDR3 bases are TGTGCCAGCAGCTTAAGGATTGGGGACATGCCTGGAAACACCATATATTTT.

The V and J genes are TRBV7-6 and TRBJ2-7, with 7 bases fitting TRBD2. V was clipped by 4 bases and J by 2 bases; unmatched bases: 8. The germline gives CDR1 SGHVS, CDR2 FNYEAQ. This CDR3 comprises 15 residues. The CDR3 coding sequence is TGTGCCAGCAGCTCGGGACTAACCCCTACCTACGAGCAGTACTTC. Its protein is CASSSGLTPTYEQYF.